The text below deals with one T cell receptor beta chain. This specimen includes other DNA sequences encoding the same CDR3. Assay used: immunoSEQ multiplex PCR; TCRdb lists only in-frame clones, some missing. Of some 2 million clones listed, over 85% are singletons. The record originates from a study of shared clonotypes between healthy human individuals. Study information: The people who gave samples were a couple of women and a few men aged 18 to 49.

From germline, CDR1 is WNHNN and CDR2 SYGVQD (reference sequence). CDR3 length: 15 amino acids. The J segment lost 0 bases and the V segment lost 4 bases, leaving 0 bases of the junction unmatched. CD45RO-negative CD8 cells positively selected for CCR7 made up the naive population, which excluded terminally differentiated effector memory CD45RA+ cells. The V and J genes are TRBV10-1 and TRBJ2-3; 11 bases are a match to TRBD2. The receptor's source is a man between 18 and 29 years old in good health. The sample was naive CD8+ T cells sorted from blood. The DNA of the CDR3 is TGCGCCAGCAGTGGGACTAGCGGGAGCACAGATACGCAGTATTTT. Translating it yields CASSGTSGSTDTQYF.